A selection of T cell receptor beta chains follows, all from one sample in a study of blood T cells in healthy people across ages. TCRdb passed the 5' RACE reads through MiXCR, listing each CDR3 protein once. The table shows about 800,000 distinct CDR3 sequences, with around 25% occurring only once. The sample was also reused in another study, on T cells of mothers and their children.

The sequenced material came from blood. The receptors stem from a boy aged 10-17 years in good health. Each CDR3 is given with its conserved first and last residue. The D gene is left open where the match is weak. Where a row states a size, it is once, few, many or the class of an expanded clone; other rows omit it.

d_call clone_size j_call v_call cdr3_nt cdr3_aa
NA NA TRBJ1-5 TRBV20-1 TGCAGTGCTGCAGACCGACTAGCGGGTGGTAATCAGCCCCAGCATTTT CSAADRLAGGNQPQHF
NA many TRBJ2-7 TRBV12-3/TRBV12-4 TGTGCCAGCAGTTTTCAGGACGAGCAGTACTTC CASSFQDEQYF
NA NA TRBJ1-4 TRBV18 TGTGCCAGCTCACCACGATCGGGGATGGAGGAAAAACTGTTTTTT CASSPRSGMEEKLFF
NA few TRBJ1-3 TRBV6-5 TGTGCCAGCAGTTACGCGGGGGTGAGCTCTGGAAACACCATATATTTT CASSYAGVSSGNTIYF
NA NA TRBJ2-3 TRBV20-1 TGCAGTGCTAGCTTAAGAGGCAGATCCACAGATACGCAGTATTTT CSASLRGRSTDTQYF
TRBD1 NA TRBJ2-7 TRBV7-2 TGTGCCAGCAGCCCAACAGGGGCCAGCTACGAGCAGTACTTC CASSPTGASYEQYF
TRBD2 few TRBJ2-5 TRBV28 TGTGCCAGTGGGGCGGGGGAGGTGACCCAGTACTTC CASGAGEVTQYF
TRBD2 few TRBJ2-7 TRBV29-1 TGCAGCGTTGGGGCCAGCGGGGAACTAGGGCAGTACTTC CSVGASGELGQYF
TRBD1 NA TRBJ2-5 TRBV7-8 TGTGCCAGCAGCTGGGGGACAGGGGAGACCCAGTACTTC CASSWGTGETQYF
TRBD2 NA TRBJ2-7 TRBV28 TGTGCCAGCAGTTCGTCGGCGAGCGGGAGCTACTACGAGCAGTACTTC CASSSSASGSYYEQYF
NA NA TRBJ2-3 TRBV29-1 TGCAGCGCCACCGGGACTTCAGATACGCAGTATTTT CSATGTSDTQYF
NA few TRBJ2-1 TRBV4-3 TGCGCCAGCAGCCAAGACAGGGGAGAGGGTGAGCAGTTCTTC CASSQDRGEGEQFF
NA NA TRBJ2-3 TRBV20-1 TGCAGTGCTAGAGATCGTGATTTCTCAGATACGCAGTATTTT CSARDRDFSDTQYF
NA NA TRBJ2-2 TRBV29-1 TGCAGCGTTAGTTTAGGGACCGGGGAGCTGTTTTTT CSVSLGTGELFF
NA NA TRBJ1-3 TRBV2 TGTGCCAGCAGCGAGGTAGGCGCAGCAAAAGGAAACACCATATATTTT CASSEVGAAKGNTIYF
NA NA TRBJ1-4 TRBV4-3 TGCGCCAGCAGCCAAGACCCATTAACTAATGAAAAACTGTTTTTT CASSQDPLTNEKLFF
TRBD2 NA TRBJ2-1 TRBV29-1 TGCAGCGTTGTCAGCGGGGGCTACAATGAGCAGTTCTTC CSVVSGGYNEQFF
NA NA TRBJ1-1 TRBV6-2/TRBV6-3 TGTGCCAGCAGTTACCCGAAGGTCGGGGGCAGGGGAACTGAAGCTTTCTTT CASSYPKVGGRGTEAFF
NA NA TRBJ2-5 TRBV20-1 TGCAGTGCTAGAGAGATTAGGGGGTGGGGAGAGACCCAGTACTTC CSAREIRGWGETQYF
NA few TRBJ1-1 TRBV6-6 TGTGCCAGCAGTTACTACAGGGAGACTGAAGCTTTCTTT CASSYYRETEAFF
NA NA TRBJ1-6 TRBV27 TGTGCCAGCAGATCCGAAAGGGGGGGTAGTAATTCACCCCTCCACTTT CASRSERGGSNSPLHF
TRBD2 NA TRBJ2-2 TRBV5-1 TGCGCCAGCAGCTTTGGCTCTAGCGGGGGGGCCAGCACCGGGGAGCTGTTTTTT CASSFGSSGGASTGELFF
NA few TRBJ1-2 TRBV18 TGTGCCAGCTCACCTACCGCGGGATACGATGGCTACACCTTC CASSPTAGYDGYTF
NA few TRBJ2-7 TRBV4-2 TGTGCCAGCAGCCAATCTGCGGACCTGGGGGCCTACGAGCAGTACTTC CASSQSADLGAYEQYF
NA NA TRBJ1-4 TRBV10-3 TGTGCCATCAGTGGGACAGCGAGGGGTGAAAAACTGTTTTTT CAISGTARGEKLFF
NA few TRBJ2-2 TRBV28 TGTGCCAGCAGTTTCGCAGGGACGAACACCGGGGAGCTGTTTTTT CASSFAGTNTGELFF
TRBD2 NA TRBJ2-5 TRBV3-1 TGTGCCAGCAGCCAAAATAGCCTAGCGGGATACCCGTACCAAGAGACCCAGTACTTC CASSQNSLAGYPYQETQYF
TRBD1 NA TRBJ1-3 TRBV20-1 TGCAGTGCTAGAACTCCGGACAGGGGAAATGGAAACACCATATATTTT CSARTPDRGNGNTIYF
TRBD1 few TRBJ1-5 TRBV27 TGTGCCAGCAGTTTCTGGGGACAGGGGGCGAGCAATCAGCCCCAGCATTTT CASSFWGQGASNQPQHF
NA NA TRBJ2-2 TRBV6-2/TRBV6-3 TGTGCCAGCAGCTGGACAGTAACCGGGGAGCTGTTTTTT CASSWTVTGELFF
NA NA TRBJ2-7 TRBV27 TGTGCCGCGGCGGCGGGACGGCCCTACGAGCAGTACTTC CAAAAGRPYEQYF
TRBD2 few TRBJ2-3 TRBV4-1 TGCGCCAGCAGCCAAGAAGCATGGACTAGCGGGGGACTCACAGATACGCAGTATTTT CASSQEAWTSGGLTDTQYF
TRBD2 NA TRBJ2-5 TRBV29-1 TGCAGCGTGCCCACTAGCGGGGCCCAAGAGACCCAGTACTTC CSVPTSGAQETQYF
TRBD1 NA TRBJ1-4 TRBV20-1 TGCAGTGCTAGAGAGACAGGGGGCGTTGAAAAACTGTTTTTT CSARETGGVEKLFF
NA few TRBJ2-3 TRBV24-1 TGTGCCACCAGTGATTTGAGTGGAACCACAGATACGCAGTATTTT CATSDLSGTTDTQYF
NA NA TRBJ2-6 TRBV5-1 TGCGCCAGCAGCCCGGACAGTGGGGTGGGCTCTGGGGCCAACGTCCTGACTTTC CASSPDSGVGSGANVLTF
TRBD2 NA TRBJ2-3 TRBV6-2/TRBV6-3 TGTGCCAGCAGCCCGCTAGCGGGAGTAGATACGCAGTATTTT CASSPLAGVDTQYF
TRBD2 NA TRBJ2-5 TRBV13 TGTGCCAGCAGCTTATCGGGACTAGCGGGAGTAGGGCAAGAGACCCAGTACTTC CASSLSGLAGVGQETQYF
NA NA TRBJ2-6 TRBV6-2/TRBV6-3 TGTGCCAGCAGACCGGGGGTCTCTGGGGCCAACGTCCTGACTTTC CASRPGVSGANVLTF
NA few TRBJ2-1 TRBV9 TGTGCCAGCAGCGTAGCGGATGAGCAGTTCTTC CASSVADEQFF
NA few TRBJ1-2 TRBV18 TGTGCCAGCTCACCACCGCCGGACGGGAAAGATGGCTACACCTTC CASSPPPDGKDGYTF
TRBD2 few TRBJ2-1 TRBV4-1 TGCGCCAGCAGCCTAGCTAGCGGAGCAAGCTCCTACAATGAGCAGTTCTTC CASSLASGASSYNEQFF
TRBD1 NA TRBJ1-4 TRBV28 TGTGCCAGCAGGCTCCAGGGGGCGGGTAATGAAAAACTGTTTTTT CASRLQGAGNEKLFF
NA few TRBJ2-1 TRBV4-1 TGCGCCAGCAGCCGCGACAGGATAGGCCATGAGCAGTTCTTC CASSRDRIGHEQFF
NA many TRBJ2-5 TRBV5-6 TGTGCCAGCAGCTTTGACAGGCAAGAGACCCAGTACTTC CASSFDRQETQYF
TRBD1 once TRBJ1-1 TRBV29-1 TGCAGCGTTACGAGGACAGGGGGGAACACTGAAGCTTTCTTT CSVTRTGGNTEAFF
TRBD2 NA TRBJ2-4 TRBV2 TGTGCCAGCAGCGCACTAGCGCAGCAAAACATTCAGTACTTC CASSALAQQNIQYF
TRBD2 few TRBJ2-7 TRBV27 TGTGCCAGCAGGGATCCCGGGACTAGCGGGCTCTACGAGCAGTACTTC CASRDPGTSGLYEQYF
TRBD2 NA TRBJ2-1 TRBV7-9 TGTGCCAGCAGCTTAGAGGCGGGAGAAAACCAGTTCTTC CASSLEAGENQFF